This paragraph covers one T cell receptor (beta chain) sequence. The record originates from a study of T cell responses to AZD1222 COVID-19 vaccine. The method was immunoSEQ multiplex PCR; TCRdb's version includes in-frame clones alone and lacks a portion of them. The sample lists about 190,000 clones, approximately 92% occurring once. This material consisted of peripheral blood, taken on day 0 of AZD1222 vaccination. This TCR came from an adult in good health.

CDR3 bases: TGTGCCAGCAGCTCCCCAGGGACCTACTCTGGAAACACCATATATTTT. The encoded protein is CASSSPGTYSGNTIYF. The rearrangement joins TRBV5-6 to TRBJ1-3, with a possible D match to TRBD1 (5 bases). The CDR3 has 16 amino acids. Germline-derived CDR1 and CDR2 are SGHDT and YYEEEE. Deletions cut 3 bases from V and 0 bases from J, with 13 bases between.